This TCR beta chain was identified during a study of blood T cell repertoires in COVID-19. Turning to the study itself: Samples taken during acute and convalescent COVID-19 were collected in the United States, Italy and Spain. In each case, the material was cDNA or gDNA derived from T cells, B-cell-depleted T cells, or PBMCs.

This CDR3 is built from 15 residues. The germline gives CDR1 KGHSH, CDR2 LQKENI. V gave up 2 bases and J gave up 5 bases; unmatched junction bases: 4. In the study's own analysis: Amplified reference gene primers provided the basis for estimating nucleated cell counts. Profiling relied on immunoSEQ multiplex PCR, and the TCRdb table lists in-frame clones only, not all of them. V and J calls plus clone size are reproduced from that table; the DNA served to infer D and trimming. The sample shows some 300,000 clones, around 87% of them seen only once. The V and J genes are TRBV18 and TRBJ2-2, with 8 bases lining up with TRBD1. The clonotype originates from a man aged 18-30 years with active or convalescent COVID-19. Source material: peripheral blood. For the CDR3, the DNA is TGTGCCAGCTCACCAGGACAGGGCGGGACCGGGGAGCTGTTTTTT. Protein sequence: CASSPGQGGTGELFF.